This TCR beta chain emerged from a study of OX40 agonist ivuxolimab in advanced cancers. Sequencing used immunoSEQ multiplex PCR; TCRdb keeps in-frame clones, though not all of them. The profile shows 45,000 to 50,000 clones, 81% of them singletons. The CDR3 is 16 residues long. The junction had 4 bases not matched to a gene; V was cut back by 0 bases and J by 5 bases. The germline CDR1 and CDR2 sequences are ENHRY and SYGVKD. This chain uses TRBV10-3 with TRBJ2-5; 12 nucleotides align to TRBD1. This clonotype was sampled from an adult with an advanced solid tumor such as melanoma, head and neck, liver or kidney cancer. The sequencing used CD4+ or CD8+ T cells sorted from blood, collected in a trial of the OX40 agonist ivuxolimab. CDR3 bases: TGTGCCATCAGTGAGTCCGGGACAGGGGGCGTCGAGACCCAGTACTTC. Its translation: CAISESGTGGVETQYF.